Listed below are T cell receptor beta chains from one sample, sequenced in a study of T-cell memory formation after mild COVID-19. TCRdb analysed the 5' RACE reads with MiXCR anew, one entry per CDR3 protein. This sample has 50,000 or so distinct CDR3 sequences, with roughly a tenth found just once. The source material was PBMCs or a T cell subset sorted from them (not recorded which). These receptors came from an adult woman who had mild COVID-19 (a few samples of this study predate the infection). Cell type and time point are not known. CDR3s include the opening cysteine and the closing phenylalanine or tryptophan. D genes are given only for firm matches.

V	D	J	CDR3
TRBV12-3/TRBV12-4	TRBD1	TRBJ2-2	CASRSGTGGTGELFF
TRBV11-2	TRBD2	TRBJ2-3	CASSFSGAPRDTQYF
TRBV7-6	TRBD1	TRBJ2-3	CASSSRGDRRTDTQYF
TRBV19	TRBD2	TRBJ2-7	CASSIGSGSPPYEQYF
TRBV5-1	-	TRBJ2-1	CASSLDSQNYEQFF
TRBV12-3/TRBV12-4	-	TRBJ2-7	CASRGVGLEKYEQYF
TRBV12-3/TRBV12-4	-	TRBJ2-7	CASSQEVLPGYEQYF
TRBV24-1	-	TRBJ2-1	CATSAQQAPSYNEQFF
TRBV12-3/TRBV12-4	-	TRBJ1-2	CASSLGRGYGYTF
TRBV7-2	TRBD2	TRBJ2-1	CASSLARWTSGSDEQFF
TRBV5-1	-	TRBJ2-7	CASSREGQIYEQYF
TRBV9	TRBD2	TRBJ2-3	CASSVGTSGTTDTQYF
TRBV20-1	-	TRBJ2-3	CSARGWGSTDTQYF
TRBV27	TRBD2	TRBJ2-1	CASSFLRTSGRTNEQFF
TRBV7-8	TRBD2	TRBJ2-1	CASSLALERGGSVF
TRBV2	-	TRBJ2-5	CASSEPPPRQETQYF
TRBV7-2	-	TRBJ2-5	CASSLAAGDGETQYF
TRBV7-2	-	TRBJ2-5	CASSLFHGYQETQYF
TRBV4-1	-	TRBJ2-3	CASSHLAPTDTQYF
TRBV20-1	TRBD1	TRBJ1-5	CSAHTGESNQPQHF
TRBV6-5	TRBD2	TRBJ2-1	CASSSGLAAEQFF
TRBV12-3/TRBV12-4	-	TRBJ1-2	CASSSTGKIYGYTF
TRBV6-5	-	TRBJ1-2	CASSPGQSNYGYTF
TRBV7-6	TRBD1	TRBJ2-7	CASSFGTAYEQYF
TRBV14	TRBD2	TRBJ2-7	CASSAYRGGYYEQYF
TRBV4-1	-	TRBJ1-5	CASSRGPGVGNQPQHF
TRBV6-1	-	TRBJ1-5	CASSVGDGDYQPQHF